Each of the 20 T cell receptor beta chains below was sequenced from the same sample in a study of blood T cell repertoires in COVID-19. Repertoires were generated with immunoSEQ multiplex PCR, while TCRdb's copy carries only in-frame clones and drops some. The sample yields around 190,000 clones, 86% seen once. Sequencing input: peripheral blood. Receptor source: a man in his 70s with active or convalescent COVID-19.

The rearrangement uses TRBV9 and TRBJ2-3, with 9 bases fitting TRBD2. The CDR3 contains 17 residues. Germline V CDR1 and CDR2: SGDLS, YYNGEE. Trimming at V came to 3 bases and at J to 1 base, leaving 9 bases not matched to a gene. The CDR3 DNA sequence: TGTGCCAGCAGCGGGAACTCGGGACTAGCAGGCACAGATACGCAGTATTTT. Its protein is CASSGNSGLAGTDTQYF.

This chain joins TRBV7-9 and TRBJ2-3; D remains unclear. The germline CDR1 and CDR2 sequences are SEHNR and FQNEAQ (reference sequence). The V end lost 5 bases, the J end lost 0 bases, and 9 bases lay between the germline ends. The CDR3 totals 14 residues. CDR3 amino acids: CASSPRSSTDTQYF. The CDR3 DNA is TGTGCCAGCAGCCCTCGTAGCAGCACAGATACGCAGTATTTT.

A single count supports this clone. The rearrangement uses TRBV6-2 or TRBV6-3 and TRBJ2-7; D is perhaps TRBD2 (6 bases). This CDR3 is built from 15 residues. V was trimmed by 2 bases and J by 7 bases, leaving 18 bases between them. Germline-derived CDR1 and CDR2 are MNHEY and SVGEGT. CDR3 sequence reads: CASSYAGTGSLEQYF. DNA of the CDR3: TGTGCCAGCAGTTACGCCGGGACTGGTTCCCTGGAGCAGTACTTC.

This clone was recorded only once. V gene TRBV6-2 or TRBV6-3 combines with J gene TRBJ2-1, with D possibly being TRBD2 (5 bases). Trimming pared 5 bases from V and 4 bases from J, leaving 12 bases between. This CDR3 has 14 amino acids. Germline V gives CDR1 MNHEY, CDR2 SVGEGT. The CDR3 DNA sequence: TGTGCCAGCAGTCCCCCGGGAATTTACAATGAGCAGTTCTTC. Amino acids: CASSPPGIYNEQFF.

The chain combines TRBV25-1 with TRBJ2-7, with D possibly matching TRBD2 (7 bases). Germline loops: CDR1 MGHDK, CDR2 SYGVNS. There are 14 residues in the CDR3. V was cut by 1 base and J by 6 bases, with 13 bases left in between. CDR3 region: CASSESRGAGEQYF. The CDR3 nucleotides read TGTGCCAGCAGTGAATCCCGGGGGGCGGGCGAGCAGTACTTC.

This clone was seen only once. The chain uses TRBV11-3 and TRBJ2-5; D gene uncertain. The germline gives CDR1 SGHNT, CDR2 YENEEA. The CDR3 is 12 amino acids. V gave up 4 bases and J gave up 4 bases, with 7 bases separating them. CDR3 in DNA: TGTGCCAGCAGCTCAACGGGAGAGACCCAGTACTTC. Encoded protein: CASSSTGETQYF.

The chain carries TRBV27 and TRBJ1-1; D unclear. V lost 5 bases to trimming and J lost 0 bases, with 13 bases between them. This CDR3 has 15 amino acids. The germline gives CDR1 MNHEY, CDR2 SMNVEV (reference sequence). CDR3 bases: TGTGCCAGCAGTCCCCTGGGAGGGATGAACACTGAAGCTTTCTTT. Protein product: CASSPLGGMNTEAFF.

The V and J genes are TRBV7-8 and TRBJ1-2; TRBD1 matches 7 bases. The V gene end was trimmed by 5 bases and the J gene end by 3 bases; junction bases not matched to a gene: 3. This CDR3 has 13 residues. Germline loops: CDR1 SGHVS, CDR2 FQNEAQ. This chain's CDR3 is CASSQDRDYGYTF. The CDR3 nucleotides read TGTGCCAGCAGCCAAGACAGGGACTATGGCTACACCTTC.

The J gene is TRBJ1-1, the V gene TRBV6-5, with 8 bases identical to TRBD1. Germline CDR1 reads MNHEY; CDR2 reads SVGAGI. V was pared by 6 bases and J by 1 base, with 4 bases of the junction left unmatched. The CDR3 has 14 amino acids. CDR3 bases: TGTGCCAGCAGCCGCGACAGGGGGAACACTGAAGCTTTCTTT. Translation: CASSRDRGNTEAFF.

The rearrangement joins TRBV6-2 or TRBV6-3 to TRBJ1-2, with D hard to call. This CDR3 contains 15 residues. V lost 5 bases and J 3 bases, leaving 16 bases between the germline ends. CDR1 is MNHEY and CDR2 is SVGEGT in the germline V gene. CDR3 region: CASSNGGFSDYGYTF. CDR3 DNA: TGTGCCAGCAGTAACGGCGGGTTCTCCGACTATGGCTACACCTTC.

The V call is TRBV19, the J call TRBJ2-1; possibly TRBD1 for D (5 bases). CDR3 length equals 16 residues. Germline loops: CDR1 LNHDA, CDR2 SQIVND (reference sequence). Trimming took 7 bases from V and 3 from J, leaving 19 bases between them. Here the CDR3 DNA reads TGTGCCAGTAACGATCAGGGTTATGTGGGCTACAATGAGCAGTTCTTC. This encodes CASNDQGYVGYNEQFF.

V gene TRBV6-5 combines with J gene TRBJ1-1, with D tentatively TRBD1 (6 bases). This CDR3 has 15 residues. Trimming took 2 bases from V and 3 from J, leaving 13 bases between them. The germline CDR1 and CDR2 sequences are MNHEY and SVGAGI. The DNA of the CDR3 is TGTGCCAGCAGTTACACTAGGCGGGGGCACACTGAAGCTTTCTTT. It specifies CASSYTRRGHTEAFF.

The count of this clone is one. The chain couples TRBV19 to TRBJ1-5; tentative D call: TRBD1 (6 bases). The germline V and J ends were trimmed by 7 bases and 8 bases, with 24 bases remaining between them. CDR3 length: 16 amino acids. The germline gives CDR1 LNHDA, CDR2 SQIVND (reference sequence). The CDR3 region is CASTQTAAGPGEPQHF. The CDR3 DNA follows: TGTGCCAGTACCCAAACCGCGGCAGGCCCAGGGGAGCCCCAGCATTTT.

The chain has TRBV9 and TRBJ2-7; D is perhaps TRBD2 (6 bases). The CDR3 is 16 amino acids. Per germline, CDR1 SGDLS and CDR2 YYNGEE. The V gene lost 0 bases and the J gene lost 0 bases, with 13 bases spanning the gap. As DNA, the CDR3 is TGTGCCAGCAGCGTAGGTGGAAGAGCGGGCTCCTACGAGCAGTACTTC. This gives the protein CASSVGGRAGSYEQYF. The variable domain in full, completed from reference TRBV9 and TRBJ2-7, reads DSGVTQTPKHLITATGQRVTLRCSPRSGDLSVYWYQQSLDQGLQFLIQYYNGEERAKGNILERFSAQQFPDLHSELNLSSLELGDSALYFCASSVGGRAGSYEQYFGPGTRLTVT.

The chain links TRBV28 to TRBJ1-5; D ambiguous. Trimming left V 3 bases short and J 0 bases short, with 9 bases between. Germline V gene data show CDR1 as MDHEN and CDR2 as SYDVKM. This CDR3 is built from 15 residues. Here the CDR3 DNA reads TGTGCCAGCAGTTTGGGCAGTCATAGCAATCAGCCCCAGCATTTT. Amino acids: CASSLGSHSNQPQHF.

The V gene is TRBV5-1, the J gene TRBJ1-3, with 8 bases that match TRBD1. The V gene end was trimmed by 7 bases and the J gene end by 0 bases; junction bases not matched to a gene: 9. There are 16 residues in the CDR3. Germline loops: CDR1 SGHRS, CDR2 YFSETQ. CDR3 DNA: TGCGCCAGCCGTCCCGGGACAGGCCCCTCTGGAAACACCATATATTTT. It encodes CASRPGTGPSGNTIYF.

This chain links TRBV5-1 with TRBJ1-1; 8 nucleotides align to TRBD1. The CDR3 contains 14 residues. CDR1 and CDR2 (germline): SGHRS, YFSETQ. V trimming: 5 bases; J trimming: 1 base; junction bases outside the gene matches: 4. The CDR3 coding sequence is TGCGCCAGCAGGTTTGACAGGGGGAACACTGAAGCTTTCTTT. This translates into CASRFDRGNTEAFF.

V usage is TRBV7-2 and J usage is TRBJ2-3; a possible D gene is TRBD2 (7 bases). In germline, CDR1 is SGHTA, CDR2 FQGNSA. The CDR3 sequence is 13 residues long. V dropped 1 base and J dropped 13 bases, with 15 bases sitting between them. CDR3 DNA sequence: TGTGCCAGCAGCTTAGGAGGGGAGGGGGTCGAGTATTTT. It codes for CASSLGGEGVEYF.

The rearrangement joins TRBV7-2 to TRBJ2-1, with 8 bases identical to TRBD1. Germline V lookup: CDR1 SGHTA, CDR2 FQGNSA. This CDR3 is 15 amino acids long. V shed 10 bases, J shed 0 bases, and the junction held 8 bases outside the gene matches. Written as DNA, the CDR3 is TGTGCCACCGGACAGGGAGGCCTCTCCTACAATGAGCAGTTCTTC. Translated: CATGQGGLSYNEQFF.

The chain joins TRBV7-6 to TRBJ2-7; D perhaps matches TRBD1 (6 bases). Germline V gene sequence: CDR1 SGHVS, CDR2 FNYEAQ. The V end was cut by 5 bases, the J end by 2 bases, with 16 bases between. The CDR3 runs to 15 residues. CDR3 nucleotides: TGTGCCAGCAGCAACCAGGGGCGCCTGGCCTACGAGCAGTACTTC. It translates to CASSNQGRLAYEQYF.